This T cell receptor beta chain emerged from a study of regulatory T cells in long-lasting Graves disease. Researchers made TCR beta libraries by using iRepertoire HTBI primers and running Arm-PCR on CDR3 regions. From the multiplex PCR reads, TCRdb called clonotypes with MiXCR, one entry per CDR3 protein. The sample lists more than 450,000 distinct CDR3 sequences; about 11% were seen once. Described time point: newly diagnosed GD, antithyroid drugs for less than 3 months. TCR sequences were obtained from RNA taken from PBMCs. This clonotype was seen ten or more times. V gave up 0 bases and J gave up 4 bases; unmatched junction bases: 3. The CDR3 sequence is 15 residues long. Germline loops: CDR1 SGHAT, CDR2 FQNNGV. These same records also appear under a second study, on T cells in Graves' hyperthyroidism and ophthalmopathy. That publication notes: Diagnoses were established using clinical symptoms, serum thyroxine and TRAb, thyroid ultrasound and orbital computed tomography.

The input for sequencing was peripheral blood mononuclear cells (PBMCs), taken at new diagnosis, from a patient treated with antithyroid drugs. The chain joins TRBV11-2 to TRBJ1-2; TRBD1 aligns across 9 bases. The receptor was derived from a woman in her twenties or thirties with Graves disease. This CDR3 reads CASSLEQGAAYGYTF. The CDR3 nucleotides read TGTGCCAGCAGCTTAGAACAGGGGGCCGCCTATGGCTACACCTTC.